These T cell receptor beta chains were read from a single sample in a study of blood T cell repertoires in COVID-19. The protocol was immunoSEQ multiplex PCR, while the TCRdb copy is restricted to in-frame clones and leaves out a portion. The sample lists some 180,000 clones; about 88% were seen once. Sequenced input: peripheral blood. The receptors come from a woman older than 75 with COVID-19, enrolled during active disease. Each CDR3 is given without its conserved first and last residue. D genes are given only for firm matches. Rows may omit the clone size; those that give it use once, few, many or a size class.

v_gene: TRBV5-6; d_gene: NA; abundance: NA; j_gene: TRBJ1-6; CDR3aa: ASSGRTAQNSPLH
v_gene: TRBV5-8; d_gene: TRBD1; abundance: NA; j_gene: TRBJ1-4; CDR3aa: ASSLEGQGFEKLF
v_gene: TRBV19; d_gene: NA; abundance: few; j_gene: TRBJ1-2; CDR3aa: ASSVRETLYGYT
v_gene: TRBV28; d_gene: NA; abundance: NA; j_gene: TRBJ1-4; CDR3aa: ASSQGTTNEKLF
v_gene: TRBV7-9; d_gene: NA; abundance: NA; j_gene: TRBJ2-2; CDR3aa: ASSLSGYTGELF
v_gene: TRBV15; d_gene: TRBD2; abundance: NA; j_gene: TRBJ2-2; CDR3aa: ATSRTSGSFTGELF
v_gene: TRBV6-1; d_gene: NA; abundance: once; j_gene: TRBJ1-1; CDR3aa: ASSEQGFEAF
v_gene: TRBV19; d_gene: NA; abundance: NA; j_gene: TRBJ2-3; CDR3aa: ASSTKQSTDTQY
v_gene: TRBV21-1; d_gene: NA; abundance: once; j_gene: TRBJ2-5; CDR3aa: ASSNGLAGVETQY
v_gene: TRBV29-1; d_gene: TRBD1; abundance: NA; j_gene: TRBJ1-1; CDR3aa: SVADRGRNTEAF
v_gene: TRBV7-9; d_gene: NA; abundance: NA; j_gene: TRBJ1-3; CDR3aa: ASTFLGGGGNTIY
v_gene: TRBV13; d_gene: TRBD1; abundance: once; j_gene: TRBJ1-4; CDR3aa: ATTIRGNEKLF
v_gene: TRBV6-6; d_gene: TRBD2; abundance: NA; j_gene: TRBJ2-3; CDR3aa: ASSLWTSPDTQY
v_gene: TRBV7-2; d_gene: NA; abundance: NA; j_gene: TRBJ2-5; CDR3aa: ASSLLPARGTQY
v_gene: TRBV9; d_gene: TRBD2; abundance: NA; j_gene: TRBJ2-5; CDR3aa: ASSVWGGSQETQY
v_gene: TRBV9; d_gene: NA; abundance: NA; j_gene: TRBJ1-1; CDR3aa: ASSVSGLDTEAF